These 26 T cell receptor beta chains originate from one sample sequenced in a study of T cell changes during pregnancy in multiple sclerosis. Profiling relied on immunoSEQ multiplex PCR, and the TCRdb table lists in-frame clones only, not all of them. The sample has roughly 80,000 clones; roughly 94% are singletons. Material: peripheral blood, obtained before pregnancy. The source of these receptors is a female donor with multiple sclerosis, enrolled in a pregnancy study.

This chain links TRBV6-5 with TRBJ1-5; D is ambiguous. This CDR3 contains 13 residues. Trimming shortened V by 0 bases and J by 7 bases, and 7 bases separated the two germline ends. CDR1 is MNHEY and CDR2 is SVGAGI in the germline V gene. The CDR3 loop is CASSYSKSQPQHF. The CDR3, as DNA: TGTGCCAGCAGTTACTCGAAAAGCCAGCCCCAGCATTTT.

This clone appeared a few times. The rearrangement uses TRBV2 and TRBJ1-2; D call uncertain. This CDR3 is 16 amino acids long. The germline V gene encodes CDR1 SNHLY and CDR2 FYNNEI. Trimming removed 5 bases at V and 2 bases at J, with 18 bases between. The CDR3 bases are TGTGCCAGCAGTCTACAGACGGAAAATCCGAACTATGGCTACACCTTC. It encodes CASSLQTENPNYGYTF. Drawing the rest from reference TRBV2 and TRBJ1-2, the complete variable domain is EPEVTQTPSHQVTQMGQEVILRCVPISNHLYFYWYRQILGQKVEFLVSFYNNEISEKSEIFDDQFSVERPDGSNFTLKIRSTKLEDSAMYFCASSLQTENPNYGYTFGSGTRLTVV.

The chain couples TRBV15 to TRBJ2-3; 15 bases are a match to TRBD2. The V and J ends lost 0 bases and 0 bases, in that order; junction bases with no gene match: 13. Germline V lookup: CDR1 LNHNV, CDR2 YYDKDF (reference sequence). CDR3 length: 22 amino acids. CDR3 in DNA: TGTGCCACCAGCAGAGAGGGCGTGGGAGGACTAGCGGGGGGGCTAAGCACAGATACGCAGTATTTT. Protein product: CATSREGVGGLAGGLSTDTQYF. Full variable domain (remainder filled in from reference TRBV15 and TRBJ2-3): DAMVIQNPRYQVTQFGKPVTLSCSQTLNHNVMYWYQQKSSQAPKLLFHYYDKDFNNEADTPDNFQSRRPNTSFCFLDIRSPGLGDTAMYLCATSREGVGGLAGGLSTDTQYFGPGTRLTVL.

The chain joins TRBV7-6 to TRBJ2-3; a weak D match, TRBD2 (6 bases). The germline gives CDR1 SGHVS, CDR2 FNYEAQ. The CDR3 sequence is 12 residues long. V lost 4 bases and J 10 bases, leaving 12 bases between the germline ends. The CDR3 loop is CASSSDGGSQYF. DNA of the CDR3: TGTGCCAGCAGCTCGGACGGGGGATCGCAGTATTTT.

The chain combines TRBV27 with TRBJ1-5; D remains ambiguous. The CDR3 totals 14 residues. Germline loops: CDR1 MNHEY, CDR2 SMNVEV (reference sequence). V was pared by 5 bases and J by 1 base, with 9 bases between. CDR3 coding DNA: TGTGCCAGCAGTCCCTTGGGCAGCAATCAGCCCCAGCATTTT. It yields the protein CASSPLGSNQPQHF.

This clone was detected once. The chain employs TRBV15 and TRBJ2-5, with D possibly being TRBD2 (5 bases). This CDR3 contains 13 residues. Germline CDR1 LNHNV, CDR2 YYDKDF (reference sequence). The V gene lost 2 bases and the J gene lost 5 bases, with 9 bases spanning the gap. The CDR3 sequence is CATSRTSAETQYF. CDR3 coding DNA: TGTGCCACCAGCAGAACTAGTGCGGAGACCCAGTACTTC.

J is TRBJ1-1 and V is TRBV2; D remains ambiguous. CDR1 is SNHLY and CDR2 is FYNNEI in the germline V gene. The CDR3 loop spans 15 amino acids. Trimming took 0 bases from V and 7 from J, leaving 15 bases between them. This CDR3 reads CASSEAHLAGLEAFF. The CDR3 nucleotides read TGTGCCAGCAGTGAAGCGCACCTCGCAGGCCTTGAAGCTTTCTTT.

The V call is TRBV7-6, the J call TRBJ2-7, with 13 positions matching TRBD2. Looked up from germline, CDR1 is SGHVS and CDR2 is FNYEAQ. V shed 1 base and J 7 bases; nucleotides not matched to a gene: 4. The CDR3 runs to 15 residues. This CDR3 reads CASSLGTSGGSEQYF. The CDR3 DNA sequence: TGTGCCAGCAGCTTAGGGACTAGCGGGGGTTCTGAGCAGTACTTC.

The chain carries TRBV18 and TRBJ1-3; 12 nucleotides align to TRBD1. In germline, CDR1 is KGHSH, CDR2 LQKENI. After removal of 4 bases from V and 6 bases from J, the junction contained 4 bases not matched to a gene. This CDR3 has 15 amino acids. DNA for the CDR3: TGTGCCAGCTCACGGGACAGGGGGCGTGAAAACACCATATATTTT. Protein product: CASSRDRGRENTIYF.

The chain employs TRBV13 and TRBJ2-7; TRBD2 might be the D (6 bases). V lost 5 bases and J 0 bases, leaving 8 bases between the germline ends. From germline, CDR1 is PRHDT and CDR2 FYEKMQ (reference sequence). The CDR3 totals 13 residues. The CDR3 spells CASSRGISYEQYF. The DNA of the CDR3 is TGTGCCAGCAGCCGCGGGATCTCCTACGAGCAGTACTTC. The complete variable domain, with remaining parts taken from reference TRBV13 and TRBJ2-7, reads AAGVIQSPRHLIKEKRETATLKCYPIPRHDTVYWYQQGPGQDPQFLISFYEKMQSDKGSIPDRFSAQQFSDYHSELNMSSLELGDSALYFCASSRGISYEQYFGPGTRLTVT.

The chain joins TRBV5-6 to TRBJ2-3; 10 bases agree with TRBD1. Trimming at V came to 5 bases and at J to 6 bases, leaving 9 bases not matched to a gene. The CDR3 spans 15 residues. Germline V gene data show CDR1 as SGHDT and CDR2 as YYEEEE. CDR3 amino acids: CASRRPGQGRDTQYF. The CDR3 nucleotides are TGTGCCAGCAGGCGTCCGGGACAGGGGAGGGATACGCAGTATTTT.

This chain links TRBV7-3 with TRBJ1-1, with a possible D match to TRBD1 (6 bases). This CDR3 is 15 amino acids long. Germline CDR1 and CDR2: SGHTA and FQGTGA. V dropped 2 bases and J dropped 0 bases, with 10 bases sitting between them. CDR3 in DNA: TGTGCCAGCAGCTTAGAAGCAGGGGTGAACACTGAAGCTTTCTTT. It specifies CASSLEAGVNTEAFF.

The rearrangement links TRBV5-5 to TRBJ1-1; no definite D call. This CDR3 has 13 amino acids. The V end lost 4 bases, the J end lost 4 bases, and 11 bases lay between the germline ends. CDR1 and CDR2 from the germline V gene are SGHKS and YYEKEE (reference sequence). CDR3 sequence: CASSLVEFTEAFF. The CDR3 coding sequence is TGTGCCAGCAGCCTGGTGGAGTTCACTGAAGCTTTCTTT.

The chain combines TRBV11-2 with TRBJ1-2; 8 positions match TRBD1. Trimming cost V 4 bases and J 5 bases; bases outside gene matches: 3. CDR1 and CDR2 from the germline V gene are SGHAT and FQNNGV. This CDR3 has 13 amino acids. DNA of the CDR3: TGTGCCAGCAGCTCAGGGGGCATGTATGGCTACACCTTC. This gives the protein CASSSGGMYGYTF.

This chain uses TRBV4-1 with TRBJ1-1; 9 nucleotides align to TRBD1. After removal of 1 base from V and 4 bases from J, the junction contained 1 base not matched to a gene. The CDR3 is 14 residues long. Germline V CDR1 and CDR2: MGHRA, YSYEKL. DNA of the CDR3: TGCGCCAGCAGCCAAGGGACAGGGGCCACTGAAGCTTTCTTT. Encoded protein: CASSQGTGATEAFF.

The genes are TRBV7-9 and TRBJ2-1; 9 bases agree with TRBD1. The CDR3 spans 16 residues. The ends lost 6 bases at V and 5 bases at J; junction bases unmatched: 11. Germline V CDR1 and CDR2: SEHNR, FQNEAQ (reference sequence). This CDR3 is CASRKSGQGWDNEQFF. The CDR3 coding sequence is TGTGCCAGCAGAAAATCGGGACAGGGCTGGGACAATGAGCAGTTCTTC.

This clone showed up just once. Here the CDR3 reads CASSLALPRGKYQETQYF. The DNA for the CDR3 is TGTGCCAGCAGCTTAGCGCTTCCCAGGGGTAAATACCAAGAGACCCAGTACTTC. The chain joins TRBV7-6 to TRBJ2-5; perhaps TRBD1 as D (6 bases). The V gene lost 0 bases and the J gene lost 0 bases, with 17 bases spanning the gap. This CDR3 region has 18 residues. CDR1 SGHVS and CDR2 FNYEAQ come from the germline V gene.

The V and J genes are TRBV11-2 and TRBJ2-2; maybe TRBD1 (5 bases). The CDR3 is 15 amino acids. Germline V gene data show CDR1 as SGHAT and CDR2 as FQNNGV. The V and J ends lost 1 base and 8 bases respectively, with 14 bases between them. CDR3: CASSLAQVFGGELFF. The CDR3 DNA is TGTGCCAGCAGCTTAGCACAGGTCTTTGGTGGGGAGCTGTTTTTT.

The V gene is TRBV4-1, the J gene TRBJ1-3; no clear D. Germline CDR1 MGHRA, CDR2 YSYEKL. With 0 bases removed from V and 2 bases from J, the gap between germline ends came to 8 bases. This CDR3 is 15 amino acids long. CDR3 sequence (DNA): TGCGCCAGCAGCCAAGAGTCAACAGCTGGAAACACCATATATTTT. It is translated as CASSQESTAGNTIYF.

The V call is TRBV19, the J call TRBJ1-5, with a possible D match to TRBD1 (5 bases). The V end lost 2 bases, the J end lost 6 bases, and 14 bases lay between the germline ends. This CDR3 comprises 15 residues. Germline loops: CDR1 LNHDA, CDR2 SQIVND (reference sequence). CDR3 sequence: CASSISVGAGQPQHF. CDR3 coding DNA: TGTGCCAGTAGTATAAGCGTAGGGGCCGGTCAGCCCCAGCATTTT.

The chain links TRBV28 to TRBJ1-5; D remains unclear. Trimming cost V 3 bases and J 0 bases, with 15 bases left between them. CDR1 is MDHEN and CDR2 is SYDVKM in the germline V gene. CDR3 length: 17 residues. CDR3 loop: CASSLSFADYSNQPQHF. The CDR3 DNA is TGTGCCAGCAGTTTGAGTTTTGCCGACTATAGCAATCAGCCCCAGCATTTT.

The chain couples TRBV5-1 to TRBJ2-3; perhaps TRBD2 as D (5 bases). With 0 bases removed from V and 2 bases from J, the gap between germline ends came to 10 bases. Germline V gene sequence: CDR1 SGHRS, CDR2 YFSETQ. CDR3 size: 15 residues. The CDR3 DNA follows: TGCGCCAGCAGCTTGGATGGAGGCTACACAGATACGCAGTATTTT. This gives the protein CASSLDGGYTDTQYF.

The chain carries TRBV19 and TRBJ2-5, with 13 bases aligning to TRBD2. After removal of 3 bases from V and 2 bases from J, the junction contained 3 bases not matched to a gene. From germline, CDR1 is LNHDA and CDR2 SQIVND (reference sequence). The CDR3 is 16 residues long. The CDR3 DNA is TGTGCCAGTAGTATTCGGGGACTAGCGGGACAAGAGACCCAGTACTTC. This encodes CASSIRGLAGQETQYF.

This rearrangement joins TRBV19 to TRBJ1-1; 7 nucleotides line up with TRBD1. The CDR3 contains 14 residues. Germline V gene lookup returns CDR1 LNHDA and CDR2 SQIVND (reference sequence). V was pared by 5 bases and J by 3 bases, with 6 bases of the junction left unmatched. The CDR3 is CASSEDRSDTEAFF. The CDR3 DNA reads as TGTGCCAGTAGTGAGGACAGGTCGGACACTGAAGCTTTCTTT.

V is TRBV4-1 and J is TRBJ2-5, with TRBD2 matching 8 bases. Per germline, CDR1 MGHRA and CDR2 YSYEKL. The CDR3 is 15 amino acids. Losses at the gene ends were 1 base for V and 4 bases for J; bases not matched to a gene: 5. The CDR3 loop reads CASSQVGLAGETQYF. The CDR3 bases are TGCGCCAGCAGCCAAGTGGGGCTAGCGGGAGAGACCCAGTACTTC.

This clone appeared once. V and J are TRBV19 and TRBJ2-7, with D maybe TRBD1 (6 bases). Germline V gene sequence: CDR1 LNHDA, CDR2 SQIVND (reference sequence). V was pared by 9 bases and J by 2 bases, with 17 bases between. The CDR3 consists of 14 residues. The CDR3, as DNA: TGTGCCAGCCCCAACCGGGACAAGACCTACGAGCAGTACTTC. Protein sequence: CASPNRDKTYEQYF.